This T cell receptor (beta chain) is from a study of T-cell memory formation after mild COVID-19. TCRdb itself ran the 5' RACE reads through MiXCR, one entry per CDR3 protein. Here the sample spans hundreds of thousands of distinct CDR3 sequences, less than 25% being singletons. V lost 2 bases to trimming and J lost 0 bases, with 9 bases between them. The CDR3 totals 15 residues. Study-wide findings and caveats: Contracting clones localized mainly to CM and EM when CD4+ and mainly to EMRA when CD8+.

This clonotype has a count of ten or more. Its antigen is unknown. The chain couples TRBV12-3 or TRBV12-4 to TRBJ2-3; a weak D match, TRBD2 (6 bases). The TCR comes from an adult woman who had mild COVID-19 (a few samples of this study predate the infection). Cell type and time point are not known. The sequenced sample consisted of PBMCs or a T cell subset sorted from them (not recorded which). This CDR3 is CASSLQGLSTDTQYF. Here the CDR3 DNA reads TGTGCCAGCAGTTTACAGGGACTTAGCACAGATACGCAGTATTTT.